This T cell receptor beta chain was found in a study of T cell changes during pregnancy in multiple sclerosis. Generated by immunoSEQ multiplex PCR, the TCRdb table keeps only in-frame clones and is missing some. The sample shows around 20,000 clones, 85% of them seen only once. This CDR3 is built from 18 residues. V shed 0 bases and J shed 8 bases, with 23 bases lying between them. Germline V gene sequence: CDR1 LGHNA, CDR2 YSLEER. The sequence derives from a female donor with multiple sclerosis, enrolled in a pregnancy study. The source material was CD8+ T cells from peripheral blood mononuclear cells, sampled after pregnancy. The chain is built from TRBV4-3 and TRBJ2-1, with D possibly TRBD2 on 6 matching bases. The CDR3 reads CASSQEWGGTPLGDEQFF. The CDR3 DNA reads TGCGCCAGCAGCCAAGAATGGGGCGGGACCCCTCTAGGCGATGAGCAGTTCTTC.